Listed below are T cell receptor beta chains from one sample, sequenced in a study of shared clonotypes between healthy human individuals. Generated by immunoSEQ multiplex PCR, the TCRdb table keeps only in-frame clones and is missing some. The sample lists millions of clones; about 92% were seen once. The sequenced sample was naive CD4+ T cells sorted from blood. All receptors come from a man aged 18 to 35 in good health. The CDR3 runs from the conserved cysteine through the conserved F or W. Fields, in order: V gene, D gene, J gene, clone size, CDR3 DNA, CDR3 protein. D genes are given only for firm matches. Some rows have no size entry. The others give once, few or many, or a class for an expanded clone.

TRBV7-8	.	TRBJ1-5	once	TGTGCCAGCAGCTTAGCTCTTCAGGGAGGTCAGCCCCAGCATTTT	CASSLALQGGQPQHF
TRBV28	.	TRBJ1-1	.	TGTGCCAGCAGTTCCCCCAGACGGGGTGACACTGAAGCTTTCTTT	CASSSPRRGDTEAFF
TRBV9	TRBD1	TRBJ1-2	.	TGTGCCAGCAGCAACCGGGACAGGGCTGCCTACACCTTC	CASSNRDRAAYTF
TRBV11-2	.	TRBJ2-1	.	TGTGCCAGCAGCTTAGATGAGGGGCCTGAGCAGTTCTTC	CASSLDEGPEQFF
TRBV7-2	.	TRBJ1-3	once	TGTGCCAGCAGCTTGGATTGGGGGTCTGGAAACACCATATATTTT	CASSLDWGSGNTIYF
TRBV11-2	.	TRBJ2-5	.	TGTGCCAGCAGCCCCCGACAGGGAGGCTCGTTGTGGGAGACCCAGTACTTC	CASSPRQGGSLWETQYF
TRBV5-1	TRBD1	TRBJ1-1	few	TGCGCCAGCAGAAGAGGACAGGGATTACACACTGAAGCTTTCTTT	CASRRGQGLHTEAFF
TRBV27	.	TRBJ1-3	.	TGTGCCAGCAGTTTAAGGGAAGGCTACACCATATATTTT	CASSLREGYTIYF
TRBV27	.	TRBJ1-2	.	TGTGCCAGCAGTGCTCATCAGGGAATTGGTGGCTACACCTTC	CASSAHQGIGGYTF
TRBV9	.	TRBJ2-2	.	TGTGCCAGCAGCGTAGCGGCCACACCTCCCACCGGGGAGCTGTTTTTT	CASSVAATPPTGELFF
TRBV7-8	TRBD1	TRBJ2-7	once	TGTGCCAGCAGCCTAGGGGACAGGGACGAGCAGTACTTC	CASSLGDRDEQYF
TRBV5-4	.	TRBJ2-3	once	TGTGCCAGCAGCTTGCCAGGGGGCACAGATACGCAGTATTTT	CASSLPGGTDTQYF
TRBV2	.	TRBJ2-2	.	TGTGCCAGCAGTAGAGATAACACCGGGGAGCTGTTTTTT	CASSRDNTGELFF
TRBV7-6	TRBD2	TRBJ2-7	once	TGTGCCAGCAGCTTAAAGACTAGCGGGACCTCCTACGAGCAGTACTTC	CASSLKTSGTSYEQYF
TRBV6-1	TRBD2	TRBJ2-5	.	TGTGCCAGCAGGGGAGCGGGGGGGCGCGAGACCCAGTACTTC	CASRGAGGRETQYF
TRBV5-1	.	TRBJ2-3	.	TGCGCCAGCAGCTTGAGGGACACCACAGATACGCAGTATTTT	CASSLRDTTDTQYF
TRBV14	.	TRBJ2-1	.	TGTGCCAGCAGCCCCTGGACTTCAATCTCCTACAATGAGCAGTTCTTC	CASSPWTSISYNEQFF
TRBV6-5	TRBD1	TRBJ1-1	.	TGTGCCAGCAGTCCGGGGACAGGGGCGGACACTGAAGCTTTCTTT	CASSPGTGADTEAFF
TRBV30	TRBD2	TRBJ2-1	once	TGTGCCTGGAGTCCGGGACTAGCGACCTACAATGAGCAGTTCTTC	CAWSPGLATYNEQFF
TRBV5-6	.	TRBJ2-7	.	TGTGCCAGCAGCTTGGGCCACTACTACGAGCAGTACTTC	CASSLGHYYEQYF
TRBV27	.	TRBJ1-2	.	TGTGCCAGCAGTTTTTCGCAGGGAACCATAGGCTACACCTTC	CASSFSQGTIGYTF
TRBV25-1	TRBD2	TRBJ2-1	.	TGTGCCAGCACCCAGGGACTAGCGGGAGGGAGCTCCTACAATGAGCAGTTCTTC	CASTQGLAGGSSYNEQFF
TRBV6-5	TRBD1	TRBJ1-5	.	TGTGCCAGCAGTAATGGACAGGGTGGGAATCAGCCCCAGCATTTT	CASSNGQGGNQPQHF
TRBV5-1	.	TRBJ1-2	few	TGCGCCAGCAGCTTGGACAGCAACTATGGCTACACCTTC	CASSLDSNYGYTF
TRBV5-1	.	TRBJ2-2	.	TGCGCCAGCAGCTTGACTTCAGGCAGGGATATCACCGGGGAGCTGTTTTTT	CASSLTSGRDITGELFF
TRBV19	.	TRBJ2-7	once	TGTGCCAGTAGTGGGGGACAAGGCTACGAGCAGTACTTC	CASSGGQGYEQYF
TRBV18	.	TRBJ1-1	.	TGTGCCAGCTCACCACCAGGGGGTGCCACTGAAGCTTTCTTT	CASSPPGGATEAFF
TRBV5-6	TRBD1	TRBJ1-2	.	TGTGCCAGCAGCTTTAGTTGGACAGGGGTTTATGGCTACACCTTC	CASSFSWTGVYGYTF
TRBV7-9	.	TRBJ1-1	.	TGTGCCAGCAGCTCTGTCTATACTGAAGCTTTCTTT	CASSSVYTEAFF
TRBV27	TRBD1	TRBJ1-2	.	TGTGCCAGCAGGTCCCAGGGGGCTGACTATGGCTACACCTTC	CASRSQGADYGYTF
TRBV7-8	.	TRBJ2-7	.	TGTGCCAGCAGCCCTCTCCCCGCCGGTGGGAACTACGAGCAGTACTTC	CASSPLPAGGNYEQYF
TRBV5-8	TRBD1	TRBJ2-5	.	TGTGCCAGCAGCCTAAGACAGGGTACTTACTTC	CASSLRQGTYF
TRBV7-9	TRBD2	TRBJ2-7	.	TGTGCCAGCAGCCCCCTGACTAGCGGCTCGTCCTACGAGCAGTACTTC	CASSPLTSGSSYEQYF
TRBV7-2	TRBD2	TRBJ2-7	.	TGTGCCAGCAGCTTGGGACTAGCAGGCGAGCAGTACTTC	CASSLGLAGEQYF
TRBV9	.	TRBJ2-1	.	TGTGCCAGCAGCGTAGCGGGCGGGACTGGAGGCCCATCCTACAATGAGCAGTTCTTC	CASSVAGGTGGPSYNEQFF
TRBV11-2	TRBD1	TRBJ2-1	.	TGTGCCAGCAGCTTAGACTGGACAGGGGGTAGAAAAAATGAGCAGTTCTTC	CASSLDWTGGRKNEQFF
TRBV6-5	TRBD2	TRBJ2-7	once	TGTGCCAGCAGTTCCCAAGCGGGAGGGAACTACGAGCAGTACTTC	CASSSQAGGNYEQYF
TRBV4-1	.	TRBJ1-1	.	TGCGCCAGCAGCCAAGATCCCGGGCAGCAGAACACTGAAGCTTTCTTT	CASSQDPGQQNTEAFF
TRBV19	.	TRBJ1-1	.	TGTGCCAGTAGTCCCGAAGGCAGTGTCTACACTGAAGCTTTCTTT	CASSPEGSVYTEAFF
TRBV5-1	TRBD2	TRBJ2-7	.	TGCGCCAGCAGCTTGGTATCTGGCGGGGGCTCCTACGAGCAGTACTTC	CASSLVSGGGSYEQYF
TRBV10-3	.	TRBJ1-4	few	TGTGCCATCAGTGAGTCGGAGCGGGAAAAACTGTTTTTT	CAISESEREKLFF
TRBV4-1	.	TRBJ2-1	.	TGCGCCAGCAGCTCGGTAGGCGATAATGAGCAGTTCTTC	CASSSVGDNEQFF
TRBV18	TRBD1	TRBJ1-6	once	TGTGCCAGCTCACCCGGACAGGTCTCCTATAATTCACCCCTCCACTTT	CASSPGQVSYNSPLHF